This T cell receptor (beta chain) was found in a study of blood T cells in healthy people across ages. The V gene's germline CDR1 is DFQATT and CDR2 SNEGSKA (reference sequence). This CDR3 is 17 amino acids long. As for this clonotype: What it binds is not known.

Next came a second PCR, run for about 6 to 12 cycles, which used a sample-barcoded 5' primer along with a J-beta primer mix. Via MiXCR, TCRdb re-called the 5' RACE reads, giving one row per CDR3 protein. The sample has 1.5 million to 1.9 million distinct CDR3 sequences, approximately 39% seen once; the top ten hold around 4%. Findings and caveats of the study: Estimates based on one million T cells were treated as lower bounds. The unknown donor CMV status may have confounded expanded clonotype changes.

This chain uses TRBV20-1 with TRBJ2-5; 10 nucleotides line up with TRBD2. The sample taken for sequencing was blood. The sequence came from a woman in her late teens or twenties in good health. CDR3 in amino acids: CNKGRQEAGGPCETQYF. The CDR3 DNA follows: TGCAACAAAGGGCGCCAAGAAGCGGGAGGGCCTTGCGAGACCCAGTACTTC.